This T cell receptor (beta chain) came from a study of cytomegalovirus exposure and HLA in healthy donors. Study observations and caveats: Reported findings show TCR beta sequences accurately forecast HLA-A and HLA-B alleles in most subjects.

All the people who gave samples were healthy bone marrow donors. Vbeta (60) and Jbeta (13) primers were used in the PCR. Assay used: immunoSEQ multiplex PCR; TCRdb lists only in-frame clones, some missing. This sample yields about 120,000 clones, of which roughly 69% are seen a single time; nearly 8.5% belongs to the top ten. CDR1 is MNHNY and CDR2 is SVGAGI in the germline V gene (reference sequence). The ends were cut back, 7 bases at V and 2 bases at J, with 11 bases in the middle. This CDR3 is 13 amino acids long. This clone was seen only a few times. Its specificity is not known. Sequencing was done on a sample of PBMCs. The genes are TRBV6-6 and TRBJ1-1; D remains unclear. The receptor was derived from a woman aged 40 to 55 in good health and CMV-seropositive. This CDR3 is CASISSGNTEAFF. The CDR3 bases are TGTGCCAGCATTTCGTCGGGAAACACTGAAGCTTTCTTT.